This T cell receptor (beta chain) is drawn from a study of blood T cell repertoires in COVID-19. TCRdb's table, derived via immunoSEQ multiplex PCR, lists solely in-frame clones and lacks some. The sample carries over 55,000 clones, 80% to 90% recorded once. Germline trimming cut 6 bases from V and 4 bases from J; bases unmatched to any gene: 6. Germline V lookup: CDR1 ENHRY, CDR2 SYGVKD. The CDR3 loop spans 14 amino acids. The TCR comes from a middle-aged woman with acute COVID-19. The sample taken for sequencing was PBMCs or T cells enriched from blood (not recorded which). The J gene is TRBJ2-3, the V gene TRBV10-3; 8 bases are a match to TRBD1. CDR3 DNA: TGTGCCATCAGCGAGGACAGGGTGCCAGATACGCAGTATTTT. This translates into CAISEDRVPDTQYF.